The TCR beta chain under discussion was sequenced for a study of human T cells and chemical hapten exposure. Study at large: Chiefly women, the patients showed alopecia areata, totalis or universalis.

A few counts support this clonotype. Trimming stripped 1 base from V and 8 bases from J, with 6 bases between. CDR1 is LGHDT and CDR2 is YNNKEL in the germline V gene (reference sequence). This CDR3 has 12 residues. In the original workflow: Samples ranged from roughly 23,224 to 690,600 TCRs, with a median of approximately 100,000. TCRdb itself ran the RACE reads through MiXCR, one entry per CDR3 protein. The V and J calls follow TCRdb's processing rather than the paper's. The sample contains approximately 89,000 distinct CDR3 sequences, roughly 10% of which appear only once. Described time point: patch test 2, 6 weeks after DPC sensitization. Treatment meaning: therapeutic diphenylcyclopropenone sensitization with weekly scalp DPC. Only after blood had been drawn was each patch test applied.

Sequenced material: whole blood, taken in connection with sensitization to the hapten diphenylcyclopropenone (DPC). The V call is TRBV3-1, the J call TRBJ2-1, with D hard to call. The sequence came from a woman in her twenties or thirties with alopecia areata. Some clones in this sample may be carry-over from other donors' samples. Written as DNA, the CDR3 is TGTGCCAGCAGCCAAGTATACGATGAGCAGTTCTTC. It yields the protein CASSQVYDEQFF.